A single sample is the source of the 5 T cell receptor beta chains below, sequenced in a study of blood T cell repertoires in COVID-19. TCRdb's copy holds only in-frame clones and misses some; the assay was immunoSEQ multiplex PCR. The sample shows about 200,000 clones, 70% to 90% of them seen only once. Sequenced sample: PBMCs or T cells enriched from blood (not recorded which). The receptors derive from a woman between 18 and 30 years old who had recovered from COVID-19.

This clone appeared a few times. V is TRBV2 and J is TRBJ1-5, with unresolved D. The CDR3 is 15 amino acids. Germline V gene sequence: CDR1 SNHLY, CDR2 FYNNEI. Trimming removed 5 bases from V and 1 base from J, with 12 bases in between. As DNA, the CDR3 is TGTGCCAGCAGTCACTCCCTCCGGAGCAATCAGCCCCAGCATTTT. Its translation: CASSHSLRSNQPQHF.

The chain combines TRBV5-1 with TRBJ2-3, with 7 nucleotides matching TRBD2. This CDR3 is built from 15 residues. Germline V gene data show CDR1 as SGHRS and CDR2 as YFSETQ. The trim removed 2 bases at V and 1 base at J, leaving 4 bases unmatched. As DNA, the CDR3 is TGCGCCAGCAGCTTTACAGGACTAGGCACAGATACGCAGTATTTT. Translated, it gives CASSFTGLGTDTQYF.

This sequence joins TRBV24-1 and TRBJ2-7; D possibly corresponds to TRBD1 (5 bases). V dropped 3 bases and J dropped 5 bases, with 16 bases sitting between them. This CDR3 spans 15 amino acids. Per the germline V gene, CDR1 is KGHDR and CDR2 is SFDVKD. Here the CDR3 DNA reads TGTGCCACCAGTGATGTCAGGGCCGCCCTAGACGAGCAGTACTTC. As protein: CATSDVRAALDEQYF.

The CDR3 here is CASSPGQGSEKLFF. CDR3 sequence (DNA): TGCGCCAGCAGCCCGGGACAGGGAAGTGAAAAACTGTTTTTT. This chain joins TRBV4-1 and TRBJ1-4, with 9 bases aligning to TRBD1. J lost 7 bases, V lost 4 bases, and 4 bases had no gene match. Germline assignment: CDR1 MGHRA and CDR2 YSYEKL. This CDR3 spans 14 amino acids.

This clone appeared a single time. The chain carries TRBV30 and TRBJ1-2; 9 bases align to TRBD1. The V gene end was trimmed by 1 base and the J gene end by 0 bases; junction bases not matched to a gene: 6. Germline V CDR1 and CDR2: GTSNPN, SVGIG (reference sequence). This CDR3 has 16 residues. CDR3 protein: CAWSGAGTGTNYGYTF. For the CDR3, the DNA is TGTGCCTGGAGTGGGGCCGGGACAGGGACTAACTATGGCTACACCTTC.